The 11 T cell receptor beta chains below were found in one sample sequenced in a study of blood T cell repertoires in COVID-19. This table comes from immunoSEQ multiplex PCR, and its TCRdb copy is limited to in-frame clones, with some not included. The table lists over 400,000 clones, 88% of them singletons. Material for sequencing was PBMCs or T cells enriched from blood (not recorded which). The origin of the receptors is a woman aged 55-70 years who had recovered from COVID-19.

The rearrangement joins TRBV3-1 (or the pseudogene TRBV3-2) to TRBJ2-1, with TRBD2 matching 11 bases. This CDR3 contains 15 residues. CDR1 and CDR2 (germline): LGHDT, YNNKEL (reference sequence). The ends lost 5 bases at V and 7 bases at J; junction bases unmatched: 7. CDR3 in DNA: TGTGCCAGCAGCTCACTAGCGGGGGTCGGTAATGAGCAGTTCTTC. Its translation: CASSSLAGVGNEQFF.

J is TRBJ2-7 and V is TRBV6-6; 9 bases are shared with TRBD2. V lost 5 bases, J lost 4 bases, and 18 bases stayed unmatched. CDR1 is MNHNY and CDR2 is SVGAGI in the germline V gene (reference sequence). The CDR3 runs 18 residues. The CDR3 coding sequence is TGTGCCAGCAGTCCCCACCCGGGGCTAGCGGGGCCGAATTACGAGCAGTACTTC. Translating gives CASSPHPGLAGPNYEQYF.

The chain combines TRBV3-1 (or the pseudogene TRBV3-2) with TRBJ1-2; 8 bases agree with TRBD1. This CDR3 comprises 14 residues. V trimming: 1 base; J trimming: 4 bases; junction bases outside the gene matches: 2. Germline loops: CDR1 LGHDT, CDR2 YNNKEL (reference sequence). The CDR3 region has the DNA TGTGCCAGCAGCCAAGCCGACAGGGGCTATGGCTACACCTTC. Encoded protein: CASSQADRGYGYTF.

J is TRBJ1-2 and V is TRBV2; maybe TRBD1 (5 bases). In germline, CDR1 is SNHLY, CDR2 FYNNEI. The V gene lost 3 bases and the J gene lost 3 bases, with 11 bases spanning the gap. This CDR3 has 14 amino acids. The DNA of the CDR3 is TGTGCCAGCAGTGATCAGGGCGGCGACTATGGCTACACCTTC. Amino acid sequence: CASSDQGGDYGYTF.

This clone occurred once. J is TRBJ2-4 and V is TRBV28, with D possibly matching TRBD2 (7 bases). The CDR3 runs 14 residues. The V end was cut by 5 bases, the J end by 9 bases, with 17 bases between. Germline assignment: CDR1 MDHEN and CDR2 SYDVKM. This chain's CDR3 is CASSPWTAGSIQYF. The CDR3, as DNA: TGTGCCAGCAGTCCATGGACAGCGGGGAGCATTCAGTACTTC.

The V and J genes are TRBV6-4 and TRBJ1-5, with 10 bases aligning to TRBD1. Trimming took 2 bases from V and 3 from J; bases not matched to a gene: 10. Germline CDR1 MRHNA, CDR2 SNTAGT. This CDR3 spans 18 amino acids. Written as DNA, the CDR3 is TGTGCCAGCAGTGACCCAGGACAGGGGGAAGGGGACAATCAGCCCCAGCATTTT. This translates into CASSDPGQGEGDNQPQHF.

The rearrangement joins TRBV7-2 to TRBJ2-5; 11 positions match TRBD2. The germline V gene has CDR1 SGHTA and CDR2 FQGNSA. The CDR3 is made up of 18 amino acids. Trimming cost V 1 base and J 3 bases; bases outside gene matches: 10. The CDR3 protein is CASSLVPGWGLAEETQYF. The CDR3 DNA is TGTGCCAGCAGCTTAGTACCCGGGTGGGGACTAGCGGAAGAGACCCAGTACTTC.

The chain is built from TRBV5-5 and TRBJ2-2; 8 positions agree with TRBD2. Germline trimming cut 3 bases from V and 7 bases from J; bases unmatched to any gene: 5. The CDR3 contains 14 residues. Germline lookup yields CDR1 SGHKS and CDR2 YYEKEE (reference sequence). The CDR3 protein is CASSSGLADGELFF. CDR3 in DNA: TGTGCCAGCAGCTCTGGACTAGCCGACGGGGAGCTGTTTTTT.

This chain uses TRBV7-6 with TRBJ1-3, with D possibly matching TRBD1 (5 bases). Trimming stripped 4 bases from V and 3 bases from J, with 22 bases between. The CDR3 has 18 amino acids. The germline gives CDR1 SGHVS, CDR2 FNYEAQ. As DNA, the CDR3 is TGTGCCAGCAGCTCGCCCTACAGGAAGGGATCCCATGGAAACACCATATATTTT. It yields the protein CASSSPYRKGSHGNTIYF.

V and J are TRBV7-8 and TRBJ2-7; 8 bases fit TRBD1. V was pared by 5 bases and J by 5 bases, with 5 bases of the junction left unmatched. This CDR3 contains 13 residues. Germline V gene sequence: CDR1 SGHVS, CDR2 FQNEAQ. This chain's CDR3 is CASSPRTGNEQYV. Written as DNA, the CDR3 is TGTGCCAGCAGCCCCAGGACAGGGAACGAGCAGTACGTC.

The J gene is TRBJ2-2, the V gene TRBV9; 7 nucleotides agree with TRBD1. Germline V gene lookup returns CDR1 SGDLS and CDR2 YYNGEE. The CDR3 spans 15 residues. After removal of 2 bases from V and 5 bases from J, the junction contained 6 bases not matched to a gene. CDR3 loop: CASSVSRGQTGELFF. CDR3 bases: TGTGCCAGCAGCGTCTCGAGGGGGCAAACCGGGGAGCTGTTTTTT.